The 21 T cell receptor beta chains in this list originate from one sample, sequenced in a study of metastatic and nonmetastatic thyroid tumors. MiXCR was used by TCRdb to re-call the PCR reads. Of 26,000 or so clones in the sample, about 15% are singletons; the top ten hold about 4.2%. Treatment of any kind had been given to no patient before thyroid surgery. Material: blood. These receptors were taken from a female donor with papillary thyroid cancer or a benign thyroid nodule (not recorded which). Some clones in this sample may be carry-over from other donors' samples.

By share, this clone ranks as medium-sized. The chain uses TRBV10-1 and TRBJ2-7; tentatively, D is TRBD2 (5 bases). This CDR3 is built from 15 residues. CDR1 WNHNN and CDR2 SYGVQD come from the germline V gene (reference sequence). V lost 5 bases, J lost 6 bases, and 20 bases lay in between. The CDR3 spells CASSPSLGSGSEQYF. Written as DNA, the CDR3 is TGCGCCAGCAGTCCGTCACTAGGATCAGGAAGCGAGCAGTACTTC.

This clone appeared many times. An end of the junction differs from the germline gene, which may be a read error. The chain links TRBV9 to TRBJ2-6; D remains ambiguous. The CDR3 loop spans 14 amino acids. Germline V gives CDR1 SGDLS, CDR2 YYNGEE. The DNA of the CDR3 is TGTGCCGGCAGCCCCAATGCTGGGGCCAACGTCCTGACTTTC. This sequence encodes CAGSPNAGANVLTF.

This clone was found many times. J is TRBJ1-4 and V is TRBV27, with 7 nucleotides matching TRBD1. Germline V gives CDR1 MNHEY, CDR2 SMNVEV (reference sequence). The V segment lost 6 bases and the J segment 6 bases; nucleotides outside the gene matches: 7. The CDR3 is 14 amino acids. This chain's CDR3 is CASSSGGPYEKLFF. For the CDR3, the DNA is TGTGCCAGCAGCTCAGGGGGGCCATATGAAAAACTGTTTTTT. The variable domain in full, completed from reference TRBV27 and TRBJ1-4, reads EAQVTQNPRYLITVTGKKLTVTCSQNMNHEYMSWYRQDPGLGLRQIYYSMNVEVTDKGDVPEGYKVSRKEKRNFPLILESPSPNQTSLYFCASSSGGPYEKLFFGSGTQLSVL.

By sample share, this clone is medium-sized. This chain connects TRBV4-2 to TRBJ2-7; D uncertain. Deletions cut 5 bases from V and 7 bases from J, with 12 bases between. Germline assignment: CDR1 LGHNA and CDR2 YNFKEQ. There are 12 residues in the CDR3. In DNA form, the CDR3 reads TGTGCCAGCAGCTGGGTGAACCTAGAGCAGTACTTC. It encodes CASSWVNLEQYF.

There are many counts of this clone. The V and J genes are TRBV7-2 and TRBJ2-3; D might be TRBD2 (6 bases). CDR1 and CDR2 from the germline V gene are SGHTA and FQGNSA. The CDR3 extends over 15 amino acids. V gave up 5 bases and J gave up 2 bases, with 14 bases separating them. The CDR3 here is CASSIDGGYTDTQYF. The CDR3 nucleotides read TGTGCCAGCAGCATTGACGGGGGATACACAGATACGCAGTATTTT.

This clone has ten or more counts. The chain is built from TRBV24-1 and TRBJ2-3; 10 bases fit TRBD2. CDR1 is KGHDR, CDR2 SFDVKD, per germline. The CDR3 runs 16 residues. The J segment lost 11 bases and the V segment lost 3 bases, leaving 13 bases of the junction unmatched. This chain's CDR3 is CATSDEAGGGSWVQYF. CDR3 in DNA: TGTGCCACCAGTGATGAAGCGGGAGGGGGTTCATGGGTGCAGTATTTT.

The CDR3 spells CVSSYTSGTYEQYF. The CDR3 DNA reads as TGTGTCAGTAGTTACACTAGCGGGACCTACGAGCAGTACTTC. The chain has TRBV6-2 or TRBV6-3 and TRBJ2-7; 10 nucleotides align to TRBD2. This CDR3 is 14 amino acids long. Germline V gene data show CDR1 as MNHEY and CDR2 as SVGEGT.

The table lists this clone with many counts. The CDR3 spells CASSLGHGGSLDEQFF. The CDR3 bases are TGTGCCAGCAGCTTAGGACACGGCGGGAGTTTGGATGAGCAGTTCTTC. V and J are TRBV7-9 and TRBJ2-1; 7 positions agree with TRBD2. CDR1 is SEHNR and CDR2 is FQNEAQ in the germline V gene (reference sequence). The V gene end was trimmed by 1 base and the J gene end by 8 bases; junction bases not matched to a gene: 11. This CDR3 has 16 amino acids.

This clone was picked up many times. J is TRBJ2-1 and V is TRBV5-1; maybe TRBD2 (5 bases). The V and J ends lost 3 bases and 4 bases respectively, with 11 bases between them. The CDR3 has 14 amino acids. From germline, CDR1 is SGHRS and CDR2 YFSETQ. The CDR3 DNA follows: TGCGCCAGCAGCTGGCAGGACTCATACAATGAGCAGTTCTTC. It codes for CASSWQDSYNEQFF. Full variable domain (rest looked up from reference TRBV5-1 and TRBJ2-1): KAGVTQTPRYLIKTRGQQVTLSCSPISGHRSVSWYQQTPGQGLQFLFEYFSETQRNKGNFPGRFSGRQFSNSRSEMNVSTLELGDSALYLCASSWQDSYNEQFFGPGTRLTVL.

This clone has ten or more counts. The CDR3 DNA follows: TGCGCCAGCAGCTTGACTAGCGGGACCTACAATGAGCAGTTCTTC. Its translation is CASSLTSGTYNEQFF. The rearrangement joins TRBV5-1 to TRBJ2-1; 10 bases align to TRBD2. After removal of 1 base from V and 2 bases from J, the junction contained 0 bases not matched to a gene. This CDR3 comprises 15 residues. Germline-derived CDR1 and CDR2 are SGHRS and YFSETQ.

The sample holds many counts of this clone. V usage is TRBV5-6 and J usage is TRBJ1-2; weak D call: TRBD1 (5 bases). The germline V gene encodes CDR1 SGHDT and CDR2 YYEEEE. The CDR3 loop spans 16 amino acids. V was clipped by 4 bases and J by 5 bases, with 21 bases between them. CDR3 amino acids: CASSPFRDLIYYGYTF. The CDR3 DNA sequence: TGTGCCAGCAGCCCGTTCCGGGACCTCATTTATTATGGCTACACCTTC. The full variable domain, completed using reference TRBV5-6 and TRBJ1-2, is DAGVTQSPTHLIKTRGQQVTLRCSPKSGHDTVSWYQQALGQGPQFIFQYYEEEERQRGNFPDRFSGHQFPNYSSELNVNALLLGDSALYLCASSPFRDLIYYGYTFGSGTRLTVV.

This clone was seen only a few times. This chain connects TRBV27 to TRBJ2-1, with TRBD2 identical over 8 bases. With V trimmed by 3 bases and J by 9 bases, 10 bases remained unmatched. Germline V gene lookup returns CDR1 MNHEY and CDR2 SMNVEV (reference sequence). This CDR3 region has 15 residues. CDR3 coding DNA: TGTGCCAGCAGTTTGGCAGCGGGAGTGCCCTTTGAGCAGTTCTTC. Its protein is CASSLAAGVPFEQFF.

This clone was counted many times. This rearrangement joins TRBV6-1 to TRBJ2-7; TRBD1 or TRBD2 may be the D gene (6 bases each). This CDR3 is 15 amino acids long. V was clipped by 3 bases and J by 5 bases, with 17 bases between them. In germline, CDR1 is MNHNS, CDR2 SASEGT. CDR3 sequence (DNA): TGTGCCAGCAGTGACGTTGGATACAGGGAGGACGAGCAGTACTTC. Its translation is CASSDVGYREDEQYF.

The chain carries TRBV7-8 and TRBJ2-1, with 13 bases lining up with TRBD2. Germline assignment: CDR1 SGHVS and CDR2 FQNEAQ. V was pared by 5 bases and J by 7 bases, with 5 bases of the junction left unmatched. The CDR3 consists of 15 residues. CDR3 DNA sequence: TGTGCCAGCAGCACCACTAGCGGGAGGGGAAATGAGCAGTTCTTC. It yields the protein CASSTTSGRGNEQFF.

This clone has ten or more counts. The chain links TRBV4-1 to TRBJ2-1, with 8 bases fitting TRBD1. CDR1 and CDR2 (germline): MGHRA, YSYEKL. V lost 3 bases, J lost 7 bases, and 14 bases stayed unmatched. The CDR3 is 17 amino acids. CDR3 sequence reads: CASSHALGRGLGNEQFF. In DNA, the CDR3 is TGCGCCAGCAGCCATGCTCTCGGCAGGGGGCTAGGGAATGAGCAGTTCTTC.

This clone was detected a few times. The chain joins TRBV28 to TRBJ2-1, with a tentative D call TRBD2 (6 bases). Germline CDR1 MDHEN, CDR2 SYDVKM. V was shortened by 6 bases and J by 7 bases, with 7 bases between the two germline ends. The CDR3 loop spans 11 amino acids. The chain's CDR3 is CASRSGNEQFF. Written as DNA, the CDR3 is TGTGCCAGCAGGAGCGGGAATGAGCAGTTCTTC.

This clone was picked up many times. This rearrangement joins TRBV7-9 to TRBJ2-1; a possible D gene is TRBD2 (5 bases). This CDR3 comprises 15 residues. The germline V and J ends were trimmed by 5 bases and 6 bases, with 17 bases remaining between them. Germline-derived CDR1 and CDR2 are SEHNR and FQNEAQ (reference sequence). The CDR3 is CASSGDYQMGNEQFF. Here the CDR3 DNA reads TGTGCCAGCAGCGGCGACTACCAGATGGGCAATGAGCAGTTCTTC.

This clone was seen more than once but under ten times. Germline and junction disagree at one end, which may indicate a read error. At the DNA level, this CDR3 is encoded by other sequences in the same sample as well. The CDR3 loop is CASSFSSMRFRANVLTF. For the CDR3, the DNA is TGTGCCAGCAGTTTTAGCTCGATGCGTTTCAGGGCCAACGTACTGACTTTC. The rearrangement uses TRBV28 and TRBJ2-6; tentative D call: TRBD1 (5 bases). This CDR3 contains 17 residues. Germline V gene data show CDR1 as MDHEN and CDR2 as SYDVKM. The full variable domain, completed using reference TRBV28 and TRBJ2-6, is DVKVTQSSRYLVKRTGEKVFLECVQDMDHENMFWYRQDPGLGLRLIYFSYDVKMKEKGDIPEGYSVSREKKERFSLILESASTNQTSMYLCASSFSSMRFRANVLTFGAGSRLTVL.

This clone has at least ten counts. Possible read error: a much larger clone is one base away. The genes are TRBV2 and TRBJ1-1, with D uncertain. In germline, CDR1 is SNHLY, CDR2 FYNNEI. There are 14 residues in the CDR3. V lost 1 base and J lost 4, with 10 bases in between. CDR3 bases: TGTGCCAGCAGTGAAGGACATCTGAGCACTGAAGCTTTCTTT. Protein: CASSEGHLSTEAFF.

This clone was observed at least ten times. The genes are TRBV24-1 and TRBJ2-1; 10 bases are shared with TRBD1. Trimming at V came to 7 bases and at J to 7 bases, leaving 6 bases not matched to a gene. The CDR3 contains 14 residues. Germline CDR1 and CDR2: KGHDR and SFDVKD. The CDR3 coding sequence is TGTGCCACCAGAAAGACAGGGGGCTTGAATGAGCAGTTCTTC. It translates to CATRKTGGLNEQFF.

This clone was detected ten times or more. CDR3 sequence (DNA): TGTGCCAGCAGCAATACAGGGGGCGATGGCTACACCTTC. This encodes CASSNTGGDGYTF. The chain joins TRBV2 to TRBJ1-2; 9 nucleotides align to TRBD1. The CDR3 spans 13 residues. CDR1 is SNHLY, CDR2 FYNNEI, per germline. V lost 6 bases to trimming and J lost 6 bases; unmatched junction nucleotides: 5.